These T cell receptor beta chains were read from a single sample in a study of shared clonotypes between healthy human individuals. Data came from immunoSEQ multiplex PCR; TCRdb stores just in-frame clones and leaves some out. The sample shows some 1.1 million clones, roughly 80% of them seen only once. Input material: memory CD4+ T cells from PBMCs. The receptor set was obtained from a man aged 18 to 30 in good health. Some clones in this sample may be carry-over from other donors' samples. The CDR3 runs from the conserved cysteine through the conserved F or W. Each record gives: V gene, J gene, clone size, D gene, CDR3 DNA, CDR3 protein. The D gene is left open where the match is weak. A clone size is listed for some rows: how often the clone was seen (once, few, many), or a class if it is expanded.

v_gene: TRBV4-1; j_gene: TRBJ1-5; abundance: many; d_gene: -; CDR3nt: TGCGCCAGCAGCCAAGGATTGGCTCGGAGGAGGAATCAGCCCCAGCATTTT; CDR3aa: CASSQGLARRRNQPQHF
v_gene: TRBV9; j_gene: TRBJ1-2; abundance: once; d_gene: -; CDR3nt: TGTGCCAGCAGCGTCGGACAGTATGGCTACACCTTC; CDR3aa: CASSVGQYGYTF
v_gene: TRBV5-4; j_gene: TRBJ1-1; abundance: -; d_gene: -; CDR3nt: TGTGCCAGCAGCTTGGCGGGGCTGGTCACTGAAGCTTTCTTT; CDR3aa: CASSLAGLVTEAFF
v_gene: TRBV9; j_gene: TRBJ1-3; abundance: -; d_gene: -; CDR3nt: TGTGCCAGCAGCGTAGGGCCTGGAAACACCATATATTTT; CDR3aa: CASSVGPGNTIYF
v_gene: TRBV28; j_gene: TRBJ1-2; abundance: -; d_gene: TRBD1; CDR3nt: TGTGCCAGCGACCGTGGACAGGGGGCGAGGCACTATGGCTACACCTTC; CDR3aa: CASDRGQGARHYGYTF
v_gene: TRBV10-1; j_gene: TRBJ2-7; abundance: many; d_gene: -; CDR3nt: TGCGCCAGCAGTGAGGGGTGGTCCTCCTCCGAGCAGTACTTC; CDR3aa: CASSEGWSSSEQYF
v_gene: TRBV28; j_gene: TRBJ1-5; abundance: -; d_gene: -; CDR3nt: TGTGCCAGCAGGACACCGGGACTTCATCAGCCCCAGCATTTT; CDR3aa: CASRTPGLHQPQHF
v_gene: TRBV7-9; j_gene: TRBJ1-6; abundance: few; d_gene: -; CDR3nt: TGTGCCGGCAGCGAAGAGGGGGTAGGGTCACCCCTCCACTTT; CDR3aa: CAGSEEGVGSPLHF
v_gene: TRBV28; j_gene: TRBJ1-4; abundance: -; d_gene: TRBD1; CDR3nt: TGTGCCAGCAGTTTCCCCCAGGGACAGGGGCGAACTAATGAAAAACTGTTTTTT; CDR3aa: CASSFPQGQGRTNEKLFF
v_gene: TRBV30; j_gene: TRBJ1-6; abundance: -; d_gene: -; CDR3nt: TGTGCCTGGACCATCGACAGGCCTTCACCCCTCCACTTT; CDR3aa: CAWTIDRPSPLHF
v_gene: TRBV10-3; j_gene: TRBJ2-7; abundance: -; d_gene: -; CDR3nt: TGTGCCATCAGTGATCACGGGGAGGACCTCTACGAGCAGTACTTC; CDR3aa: CAISDHGEDLYEQYF
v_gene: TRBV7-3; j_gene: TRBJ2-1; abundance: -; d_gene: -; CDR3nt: TGTGCCAGCAGCCAAGGCCGGTTGGCTGAGCAGTTCTTC; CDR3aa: CASSQGRLAEQFF
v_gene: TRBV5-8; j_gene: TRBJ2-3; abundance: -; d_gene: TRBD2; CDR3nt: TGTGCCAGCAGCTCCGGGGGGACGGTATGGGCAGATACGCAGTATTTT; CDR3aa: CASSSGGTVWADTQYF
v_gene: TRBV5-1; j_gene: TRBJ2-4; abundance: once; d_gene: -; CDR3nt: TGCGCCAGCAGCTTGGTGCCGGGCTCGGCCAAAAACATTCAGTACTTC; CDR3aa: CASSLVPGSAKNIQYF
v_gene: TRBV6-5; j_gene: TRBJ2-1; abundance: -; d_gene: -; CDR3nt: TGTGCCAGCAGTCCCCAGTTGGGGCTCTCCAATGAGCAGTTCTTC; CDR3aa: CASSPQLGLSNEQFF
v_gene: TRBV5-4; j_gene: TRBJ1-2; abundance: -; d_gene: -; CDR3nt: TGTGCCAGCAGCTATGGCTCTATACGCTTAACAAGCCTCTATGGCTACACCTTC; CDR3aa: CASSYGSIRLTSLYGYTF
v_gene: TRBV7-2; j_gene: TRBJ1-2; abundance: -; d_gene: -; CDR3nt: TGTGCCAGCAGCTTAGATTATCGGGGATCGGACTATGGCTACACCTTC; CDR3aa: CASSLDYRGSDYGYTF
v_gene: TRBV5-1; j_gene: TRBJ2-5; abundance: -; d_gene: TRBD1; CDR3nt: TGCGCCAGCAGCTTGGATGGGACAGGGGTAGAGACCCAGTACTTC; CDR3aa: CASSLDGTGVETQYF
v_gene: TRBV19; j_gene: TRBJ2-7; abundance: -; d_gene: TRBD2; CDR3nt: TGTGCCAGTAGCCAGGTCGGGACTAGCGGGAACTACGAGCAGTACTTC; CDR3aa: CASSQVGTSGNYEQYF
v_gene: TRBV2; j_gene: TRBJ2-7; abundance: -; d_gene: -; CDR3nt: TGTGCCAGCGGGAGTGTCTTATATCCCGCCTACGAGCAGTACTTC; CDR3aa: CASGSVLYPAYEQYF
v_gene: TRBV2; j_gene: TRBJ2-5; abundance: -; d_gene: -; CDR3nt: TGTGCCAGCGGACGACAGGTCCAAGAGACCCAGTACTTC; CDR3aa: CASGRQVQETQYF
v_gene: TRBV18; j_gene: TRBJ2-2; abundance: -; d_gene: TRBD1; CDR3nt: TGTGCCAGCTCACCGCCGGGACAGGGAAGCACCGGGGAGCTGTTTTTT; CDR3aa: CASSPPGQGSTGELFF
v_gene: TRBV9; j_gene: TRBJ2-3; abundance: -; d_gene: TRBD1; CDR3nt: TGTGCCAGCAGCCTTCCGTTGGGACAGGGGTGGGATACGCAGTATTTT; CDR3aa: CASSLPLGQGWDTQYF
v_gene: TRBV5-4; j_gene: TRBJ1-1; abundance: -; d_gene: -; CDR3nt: TGTGCCAGCAGCCAGACGACTTTAACGAACACTGAAGCTTTCTTT; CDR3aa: CASSQTTLTNTEAFF
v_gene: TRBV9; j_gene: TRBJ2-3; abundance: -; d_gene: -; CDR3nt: TGTGCCAGCAGCTCGGGACCCAGTACGCAGTATTTT; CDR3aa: CASSSGPSTQYF
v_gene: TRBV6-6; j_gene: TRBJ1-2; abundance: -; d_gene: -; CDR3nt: TGTGCCAGCGAACCCCATGGGACCTATGGCTACACCTTC; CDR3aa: CASEPHGTYGYTF
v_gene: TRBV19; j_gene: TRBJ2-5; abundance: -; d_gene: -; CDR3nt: TGTGCCAGCAAAATGGAGGGCTGGTGGGAGACCCAGTACTTC; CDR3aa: CASKMEGWWETQYF
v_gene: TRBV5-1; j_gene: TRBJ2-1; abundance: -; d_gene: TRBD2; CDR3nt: TGCGCCAGCACCTTTATGGGGACTAGAGGGGGAAATGAGCAGTTCTTC; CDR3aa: CASTFMGTRGGNEQFF
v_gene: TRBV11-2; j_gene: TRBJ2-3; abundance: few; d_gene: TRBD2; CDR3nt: TGTGCCAGCAGCTTAGTCTGGCGGGAGGCCAACACAGATACGCAGTACTTT; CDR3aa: CASSLVWREANTDTQYF